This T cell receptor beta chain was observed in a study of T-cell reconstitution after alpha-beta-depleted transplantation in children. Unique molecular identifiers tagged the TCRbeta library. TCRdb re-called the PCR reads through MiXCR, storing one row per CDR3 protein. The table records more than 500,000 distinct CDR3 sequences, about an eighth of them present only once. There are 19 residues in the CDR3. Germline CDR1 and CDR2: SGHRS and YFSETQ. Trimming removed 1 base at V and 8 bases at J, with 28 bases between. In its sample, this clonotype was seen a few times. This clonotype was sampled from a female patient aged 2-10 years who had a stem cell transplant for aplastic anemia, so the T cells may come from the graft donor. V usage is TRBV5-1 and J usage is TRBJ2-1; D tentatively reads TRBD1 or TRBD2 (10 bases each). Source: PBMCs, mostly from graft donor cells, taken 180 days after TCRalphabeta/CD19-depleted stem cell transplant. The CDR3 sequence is CASSLWGQGSGRAGDEQFF. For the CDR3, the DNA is TGCGCCAGCAGCTTGTGGGGACAGGGGAGCGGGAGGGCCGGGGATGAGCAGTTCTTC.